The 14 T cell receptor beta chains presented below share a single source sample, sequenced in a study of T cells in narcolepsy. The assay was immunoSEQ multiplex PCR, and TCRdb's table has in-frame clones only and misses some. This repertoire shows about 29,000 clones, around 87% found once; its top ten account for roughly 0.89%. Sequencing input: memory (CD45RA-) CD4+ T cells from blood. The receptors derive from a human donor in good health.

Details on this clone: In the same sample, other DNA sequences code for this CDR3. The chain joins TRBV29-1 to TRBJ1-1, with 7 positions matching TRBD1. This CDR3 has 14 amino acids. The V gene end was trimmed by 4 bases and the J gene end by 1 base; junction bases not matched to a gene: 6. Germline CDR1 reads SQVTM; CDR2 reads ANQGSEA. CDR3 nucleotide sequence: TGCAGCGTTGCAGGGGGAGGGACGAACACTGAAGCTTTCTTT. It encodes CSVAGGGTNTEAFF.

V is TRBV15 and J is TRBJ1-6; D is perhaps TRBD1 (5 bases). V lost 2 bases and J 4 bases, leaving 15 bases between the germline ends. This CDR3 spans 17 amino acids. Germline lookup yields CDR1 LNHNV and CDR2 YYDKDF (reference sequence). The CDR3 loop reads CATSRILGQAYNSPLHF. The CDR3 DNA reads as TGTGCCACCAGCAGAATTTTGGGGCAGGCTTATAATTCACCCCTCCACTTT.

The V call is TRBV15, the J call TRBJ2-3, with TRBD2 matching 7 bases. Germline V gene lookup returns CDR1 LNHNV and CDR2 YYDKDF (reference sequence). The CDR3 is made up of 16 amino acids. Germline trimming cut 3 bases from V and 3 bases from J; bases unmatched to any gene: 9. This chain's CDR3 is CATSRGGSVGTDTQYF. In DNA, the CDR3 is TGTGCCACCAGCAGGGGGGGGAGCGTGGGAACAGATACGCAGTATTTT. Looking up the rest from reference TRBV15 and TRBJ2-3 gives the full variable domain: DAMVIQNPRYQVTQFGKPVTLSCSQTLNHNVMYWYQQKSSQAPKLLFHYYDKDFNNEADTPDNFQSRRPNTSFCFLDIRSPGLGDTAMYLCATSRGGSVGTDTQYFGPGTRLTVL.

The CDR3 DNA sequence: TGTGCCAGCAGCCGACCTTCAACTAATGAAAAACTGTTTTTT. This codes for CASSRPSTNEKLFF. The rearrangement joins TRBV5-6 to TRBJ1-4; D is unclear. The CDR3 consists of 14 residues. Germline V gene data show CDR1 as SGHDT and CDR2 as YYEEEE. Deletions cut 4 bases from V and 0 bases from J, with 7 bases between.

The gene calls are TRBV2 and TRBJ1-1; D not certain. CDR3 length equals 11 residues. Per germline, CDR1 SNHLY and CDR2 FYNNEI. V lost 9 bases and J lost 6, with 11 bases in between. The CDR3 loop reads CARAPGSEAFF. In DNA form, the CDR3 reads TGTGCCAGAGCGCCAGGTTCTGAAGCTTTCTTT.

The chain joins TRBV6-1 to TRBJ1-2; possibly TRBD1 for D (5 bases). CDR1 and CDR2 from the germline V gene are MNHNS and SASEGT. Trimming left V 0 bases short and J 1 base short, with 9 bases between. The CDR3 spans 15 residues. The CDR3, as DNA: TGTGCCAGCAGTGAAGCTTCAGGGAATAACTATGGCTACACCTTC. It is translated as CASSEASGNNYGYTF.

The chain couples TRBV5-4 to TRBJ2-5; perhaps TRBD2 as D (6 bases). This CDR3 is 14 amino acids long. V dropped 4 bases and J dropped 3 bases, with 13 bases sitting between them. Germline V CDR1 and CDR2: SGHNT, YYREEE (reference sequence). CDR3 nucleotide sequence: TGTGCCAGCAGCAAGGAGACGGGGGAAGAGACCCAGTACTTC. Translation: CASSKETGEETQYF.

CDR3 loop: CASSTPARLPYEQYF. The DNA of the CDR3 is TGTGCCAGCAGTACACCGGCGAGGTTGCCCTACGAGCAGTACTTC. The J gene is TRBJ2-7, the V gene TRBV28; no clear D gene. Trimming removed 5 bases at V and 2 bases at J, with 16 bases between. In germline, CDR1 is MDHEN, CDR2 SYDVKM. This CDR3 is 15 amino acids long.

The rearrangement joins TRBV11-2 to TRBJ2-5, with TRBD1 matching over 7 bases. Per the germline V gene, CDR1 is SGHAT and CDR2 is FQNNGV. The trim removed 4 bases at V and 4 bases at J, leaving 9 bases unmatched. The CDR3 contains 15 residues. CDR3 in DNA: TGTGCCAGCAGCTCCTCCGGGACAGACATAGAGACCCAGTACTTC. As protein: CASSSSGTDIETQYF.

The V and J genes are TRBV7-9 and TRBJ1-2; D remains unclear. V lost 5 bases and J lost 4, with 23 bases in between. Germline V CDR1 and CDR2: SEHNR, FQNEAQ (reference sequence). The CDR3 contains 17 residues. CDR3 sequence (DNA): TGTGCCAGCAGCGAATCTCCATACCATGGAAAGATCTATGGCTACACCTTC. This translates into CASSESPYHGKIYGYTF.

The CDR3 DNA is TGTGCCAGACTCTCCTCTCAATCCGGGACTAGCCTTACTAGCACAGATACGCAGTATTTT. It is translated as CARLSSQSGTSLTSTDTQYF. The J gene is TRBJ2-3, the V gene TRBV2; TRBD2 agrees at 9 bases. Per the germline V gene, CDR1 is SNHLY and CDR2 is FYNNEI. V lost 9 bases and J lost 0; bases outside the gene matches: 22. The CDR3 runs 20 residues.

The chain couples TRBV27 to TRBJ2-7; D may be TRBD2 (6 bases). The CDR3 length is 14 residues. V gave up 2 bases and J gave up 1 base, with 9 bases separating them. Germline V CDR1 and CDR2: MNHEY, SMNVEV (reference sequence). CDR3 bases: TGTGCCAGCAGTTTAAACGGGAGATCCTACGAGCAGTACTTC. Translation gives CASSLNGRSYEQYF.

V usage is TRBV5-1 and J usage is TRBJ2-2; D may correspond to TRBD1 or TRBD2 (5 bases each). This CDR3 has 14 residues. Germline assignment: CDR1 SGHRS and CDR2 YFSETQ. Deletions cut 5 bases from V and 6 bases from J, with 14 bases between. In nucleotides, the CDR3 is TGCGCCAGCAGTGAGCCGAGGGACGCCGGGGAGCTGTTTTTT. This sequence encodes CASSEPRDAGELFF.

CDR3 sequence (DNA): TGTGCCAGCAATTCCTACGGGGGCTCCTACAATGAGCAGTTCTTC. Translation gives CASNSYGGSYNEQFF. The V call is TRBV28, the J call TRBJ2-1; a weak D match, TRBD2 (6 bases). The CDR3 consists of 15 residues. V was cut by 7 bases and J by 0 bases, with 13 bases left in between. Germline CDR1 reads MDHEN; CDR2 reads SYDVKM.